The clone carrying this TCR beta chain was observed a handful of times. Its target is not known. Isolated RNA was reverse transcribed in full, so expressed TCRB transcripts were sequenced. An average of about 3.57 million reads was obtained for naive, central memory and regulatory T cell samples. Generated by immunoSEQ multiplex PCR, the TCRdb table keeps only in-frame clones and is missing some. In the table there are approximately 400,000 clones, less than 15% of which are singletons. This record belongs to a study of beta chain features in type 1 diabetes. Germline V lookup: CDR1 MNHNS, CDR2 SASEGT. CDR3 size: 14 residues. Trimming cost V 6 bases and J 1 base; bases outside gene matches: 3. Regarding the study as a whole: The study left unresolved whether HLA type influences TCRB rearrangement. For Type 1 diabetes patients, all four CD4+ subsets carried TCRB CDR3s that were moderately but significantly shorter.

Sequenced material: naive CD4+ T cells from blood. The J gene is TRBJ2-3, the V gene TRBV6-1; 8 nucleotides align to TRBD1. The receptor was derived from a young woman in good health. Here the CDR3 DNA reads TGTGCCAGCAGAGTGGACAGGGGCACAGATACGCAGTATTTT. Translating it yields CASRVDRGTDTQYF.